This is a list of T cell receptor beta chains from one sample in a study of T cell responses to AZD1222 COVID-19 vaccine. Profiled with immunoSEQ multiplex PCR; TCRdb holds only in-frame clones, not every one. In the table there are roughly 150,000 clones, around 90% of which are singletons. Here the sequenced sample was peripheral blood, taken on day 0 of AZD1222 vaccination. The receptors shown here come from an adult in good health. The CDR3 runs from the conserved cysteine through the conserved F or W. Fields, in order: V gene, J gene, D gene, clone size, CDR3 DNA, CDR3 protein. The D gene is left open where the match is weak. For some rows the clone size is stated as once, few or many, or as a class when expanded; others skip it.

V gene: TRBV5-1; J gene: TRBJ2-7; D gene: NA; clone size: NA; CDR3 DNA: TGCGCCAGCAGCTCCCTCGGAAGTACAAGGTCCTACGAGCAGTACTTC; CDR3 protein: CASSSLGSTRSYEQYF
V gene: TRBV7-2; J gene: TRBJ1-1; D gene: NA; clone size: NA; CDR3 DNA: TGTGCCAGCAGCTTAGATGCCAGAATGAACACTGAAGCTTTCTTT; CDR3 protein: CASSLDARMNTEAFF
V gene: TRBV7-9; J gene: TRBJ2-1; D gene: TRBD1; clone size: NA; CDR3 DNA: TGTGCCAGCAGCTCGCCGGGACAGGGCAACAATGAGCAGTTCTTC; CDR3 protein: CASSSPGQGNNEQFF
V gene: TRBV4-1; J gene: TRBJ2-7; D gene: NA; clone size: few; CDR3 DNA: TGCGCCAGCAGCCAAACTCCCACCTACGAGCAGTACTTC; CDR3 protein: CASSQTPTYEQYF
V gene: TRBV6-2/TRBV6-3; J gene: TRBJ1-1; D gene: NA; clone size: NA; CDR3 DNA: TGTGCCAGCAGCCCCATTAGGCCAGGGATCCAGAACACTGAAGCTTTCTTT; CDR3 protein: CASSPIRPGIQNTEAFF
V gene: TRBV5-1; J gene: TRBJ2-1; D gene: NA; clone size: NA; CDR3 DNA: TGCGCCAGCAGCTTCGACGCGAAAAATGAGCAGTTCTTC; CDR3 protein: CASSFDAKNEQFF
V gene: TRBV5-6; J gene: TRBJ1-1; D gene: NA; clone size: NA; CDR3 DNA: TGTGCCAGCAGCTTGGGGGGAACGAACACTGAAGCTTTCTTT; CDR3 protein: CASSLGGTNTEAFF
V gene: TRBV7-2; J gene: TRBJ2-2; D gene: TRBD1; clone size: NA; CDR3 DNA: TGTGCCAGCAGCCCCAACAGGACAGGGTCGAACACCGGGGAGCTGTTTTTT; CDR3 protein: CASSPNRTGSNTGELFF
V gene: TRBV19; J gene: TRBJ2-1; D gene: NA; clone size: NA; CDR3 DNA: TGTGCCAGTAGTATCGTGGAGAGTTACAATGAGCAGTTCTTC; CDR3 protein: CASSIVESYNEQFF
V gene: TRBV30; J gene: TRBJ2-7; D gene: NA; clone size: NA; CDR3 DNA: TGTGCCTGGAGTCTTCAGGGGAAAGGCGAGCAGTACTTC; CDR3 protein: CAWSLQGKGEQYF
V gene: TRBV30; J gene: TRBJ1-2; D gene: NA; clone size: NA; CDR3 DNA: TGTGCCTGGAGGCCAGGGGACGACAGCTATGGCTACACCTTC; CDR3 protein: CAWRPGDDSYGYTF
V gene: TRBV6-6; J gene: TRBJ1-5; D gene: NA; clone size: NA; CDR3 DNA: TGTGCCAGCAGTTACGCGGAAAGTCAGCCCCAGCATTTT; CDR3 protein: CASSYAESQPQHF
V gene: TRBV28; J gene: TRBJ1-5; D gene: NA; clone size: NA; CDR3 DNA: TGTGCCAGCAGCGAGGGCGCGGGGGCGCGTAAACAGCCCCAGCATTTT; CDR3 protein: CASSEGAGARKQPQHF
V gene: TRBV30; J gene: TRBJ1-2; D gene: TRBD1; clone size: NA; CDR3 DNA: TGTGCCTGGGACAGGGGCAACCTAGGGGGGGTGAACTATGGCTACACCTTC; CDR3 protein: CAWDRGNLGGVNYGYTF
V gene: TRBV7-9; J gene: TRBJ2-3; D gene: TRBD1; clone size: NA; CDR3 DNA: TGTGCCAGCAGCTTAGCCGGGACAGTAAGCACAGATACGCAGTATTTT; CDR3 protein: CASSLAGTVSTDTQYF
V gene: TRBV19; J gene: TRBJ1-5; D gene: NA; clone size: NA; CDR3 DNA: TGTGCCAGTAGTCCCGGGGAGGGCTATCAGCCCCAGCATTTT; CDR3 protein: CASSPGEGYQPQHF
V gene: TRBV19; J gene: TRBJ1-4; D gene: NA; clone size: few; CDR3 DNA: TGTGCCAGTAGTAGAGGTGCGACTAATGAAAAACTGTTTTTT; CDR3 protein: CASSRGATNEKLFF
V gene: TRBV6-5; J gene: TRBJ2-7; D gene: NA; clone size: NA; CDR3 DNA: TGTGCCAGCAGTTACTCAAACGAGCAGTACTTC; CDR3 protein: CASSYSNEQYF
V gene: TRBV11-2; J gene: TRBJ1-6; D gene: NA; clone size: NA; CDR3 DNA: TGTGCCAGCAGCCCCACCCCTGGGGATCCACCCCTCCACTTT; CDR3 protein: CASSPTPGDPPLHF
V gene: TRBV7-6; J gene: TRBJ2-5; D gene: NA; clone size: NA; CDR3 DNA: TGTGCCAGCAGCTTCGGGGCTTTCCAAGAGACCCAGTACTTC; CDR3 protein: CASSFGAFQETQYF
V gene: TRBV19; J gene: TRBJ1-1; D gene: NA; clone size: NA; CDR3 DNA: TGTGCCAGTAGCCGGGACGGGAACACTGAAGCTTTCTTT; CDR3 protein: CASSRDGNTEAFF
V gene: TRBV28; J gene: TRBJ1-1; D gene: NA; clone size: NA; CDR3 DNA: TGTGCCAGCTCTGAACTGAACACTGAAGCTTTCTTT; CDR3 protein: CASSELNTEAFF
V gene: TRBV7-9; J gene: TRBJ2-7; D gene: NA; clone size: NA; CDR3 DNA: TGTGCCAGCAGCCAATCTCGTAAGTTGGGCGAGCAGTACTTC; CDR3 protein: CASSQSRKLGEQYF
V gene: TRBV25-1; J gene: TRBJ1-1; D gene: TRBD1; clone size: NA; CDR3 DNA: TGTGCCAGCACAGGACAGGGTCGATCTGAAGCTTTCTTT; CDR3 protein: CASTGQGRSEAFF
V gene: TRBV28; J gene: TRBJ2-7; D gene: NA; clone size: NA; CDR3 DNA: TGTGCCAGCAACCTACGACCAAGCTCCTACGAGCAGTACTTC; CDR3 protein: CASNLRPSSYEQYF
V gene: TRBV25-1; J gene: TRBJ2-3; D gene: NA; clone size: NA; CDR3 DNA: TGTGCCAGCAGTAACACGGAAGGGGTCCGCAATACGCAGTATTTT; CDR3 protein: CASSNTEGVRNTQYF
V gene: TRBV27; J gene: TRBJ1-2; D gene: NA; clone size: NA; CDR3 DNA: TGTGCCAGCAGTTTAAACAGGGACTATGGCTACACCTTC; CDR3 protein: CASSLNRDYGYTF
V gene: TRBV5-5; J gene: TRBJ2-1; D gene: TRBD2; clone size: NA; CDR3 DNA: TGTGCCAGCAGCTTGTTTTTGCTAGCGGGGGCCATGGAGAATGAGCAGTTCTTC; CDR3 protein: CASSLFLLAGAMENEQFF
V gene: TRBV29-1; J gene: TRBJ2-7; D gene: NA; clone size: NA; CDR3 DNA: TGCAGCGTTGAGATGGCTTACGAGCAGTACTTC; CDR3 protein: CSVEMAYEQYF
V gene: TRBV5-1; J gene: TRBJ1-3; D gene: TRBD1; clone size: NA; CDR3 DNA: TGCGCCAGCAGCTTAGACAGGGGAAATGGAAACACCATATATTTT; CDR3 protein: CASSLDRGNGNTIYF
V gene: TRBV27; J gene: TRBJ1-5; D gene: NA; clone size: NA; CDR3 DNA: TGTGCCAGCAGTTTTTACCCCGCACAAGAAAGCAATCAGCCCCAGCATTTT; CDR3 protein: CASSFYPAQESNQPQHF
V gene: TRBV5-1; J gene: TRBJ1-2; D gene: TRBD1; clone size: NA; CDR3 DNA: TGCGCCAGCAGCTTCTTACAGGGGCAGGAATATGGCTACACCTTC; CDR3 protein: CASSFLQGQEYGYTF
V gene: TRBV29-1; J gene: TRBJ2-1; D gene: TRBD2; clone size: NA; CDR3 DNA: TGCAGCGTTTCCACTAGCGGGGTCGAGTACAATGAGCAGTTCTTC; CDR3 protein: CSVSTSGVEYNEQFF
V gene: TRBV28; J gene: TRBJ2-1; D gene: TRBD2; clone size: NA; CDR3 DNA: TGTGCCAGCAGTTTATATGCGGGAGGGCGAGACAATGAGCAGTTCTTC; CDR3 protein: CASSLYAGGRDNEQFF
V gene: TRBV30; J gene: TRBJ2-2; D gene: NA; clone size: NA; CDR3 DNA: TGTGCCTGGTCACAGAACACCGGGGAGCTGTTTTTT; CDR3 protein: CAWSQNTGELFF
V gene: TRBV2; J gene: TRBJ2-1; D gene: NA; clone size: NA; CDR3 DNA: TGTGCCAGCACCCCTTGGGCTAGCGAGAATGAGCAGTTCTTC; CDR3 protein: CASTPWASENEQFF
V gene: TRBV7-2; J gene: TRBJ2-5; D gene: TRBD1; clone size: once; CDR3 DNA: TGTGCCAGCAGCCCAACGACAGGGCCAGAGACCCAGTACTTC; CDR3 protein: CASSPTTGPETQYF
V gene: TRBV18; J gene: TRBJ1-1; D gene: NA; clone size: NA; CDR3 DNA: TGTGCCAGCTCACCGATCGACAGAGGGACTGAAGCTTTCTTT; CDR3 protein: CASSPIDRGTEAFF
V gene: TRBV6-5; J gene: TRBJ2-7; D gene: TRBD1; clone size: NA; CDR3 DNA: TGTGCCAGCAGTTACGCTACGACAGGGGGGTCCTACGAGCAGTACTTC; CDR3 protein: CASSYATTGGSYEQYF
V gene: TRBV9; J gene: TRBJ1-2; D gene: NA; clone size: NA; CDR3 DNA: TGTGCCAGCAGCGTATCTGGAGGGGACTATGGCTACACCTTC; CDR3 protein: CASSVSGGDYGYTF
V gene: TRBV7-9; J gene: TRBJ2-2; D gene: NA; clone size: few; CDR3 DNA: TGTGCCAGCAGCCTCGAATCAAGGGGAACCGGGGAGCTGTTTTTT; CDR3 protein: CASSLESRGTGELFF
V gene: TRBV9; J gene: TRBJ1-2; D gene: NA; clone size: NA; CDR3 DNA: TGTGCCAGCAGCCTCGACGGAGACTATGGCTACACCTTC; CDR3 protein: CASSLDGDYGYTF
V gene: TRBV20-1; J gene: TRBJ1-2; D gene: NA; clone size: NA; CDR3 DNA: TGCAGTGCTGGCGGACAGTATGGCTACACCTTC; CDR3 protein: CSAGGQYGYTF
V gene: TRBV4-3; J gene: TRBJ2-7; D gene: NA; clone size: few; CDR3 DNA: TGCGCCAGCAGCCAAGATCCGGGGGTCGACGAGCAGTACTTC; CDR3 protein: CASSQDPGVDEQYF
V gene: TRBV9; J gene: TRBJ2-7; D gene: NA; clone size: NA; CDR3 DNA: TGTGCCAGCAGCGTAGACAGCTACGAGCAGTACTTC; CDR3 protein: CASSVDSYEQYF
V gene: TRBV19; J gene: TRBJ2-1; D gene: TRBD1; clone size: once; CDR3 DNA: TGTGCCAGTAGTATTACAGGGGGGTACAATGAGCAGTTCTTC; CDR3 protein: CASSITGGYNEQFF
V gene: TRBV3-1/TRBV3-2; J gene: TRBJ1-5; D gene: NA; clone size: NA; CDR3 DNA: TGTGCCAGCAGCCTGAACGCCCGATACATAAATCTATATAGCAATCAGCCCCAGCATTTT; CDR3 protein: CASSLNARYINLYSNQPQHF
V gene: TRBV19; J gene: TRBJ1-5; D gene: NA; clone size: NA; CDR3 DNA: TGTGCCAGTAGGGCTCAGGGTGATAGCAATCAGCCCCAGCATTTT; CDR3 protein: CASRAQGDSNQPQHF
V gene: TRBV28; J gene: TRBJ2-6; D gene: TRBD1; clone size: NA; CDR3 DNA: TGTGCCAGCAGCACCGACAGGGGTGCCTCTGGGGCCAACGTCCTGACTTTC; CDR3 protein: CASSTDRGASGANVLTF
V gene: TRBV4-3; J gene: TRBJ2-7; D gene: TRBD2; clone size: NA; CDR3 DNA: TGCGCCAGCAGCCCCGGACTAGCGGGGGAGTACGAGCAGTACTTC; CDR3 protein: CASSPGLAGEYEQYF
V gene: TRBV6-5; J gene: TRBJ1-2; D gene: NA; clone size: NA; CDR3 DNA: TGTGCCAGCGTCTTGACAGCGAGCTATGGCTACACCTTC; CDR3 protein: CASVLTASYGYTF
V gene: TRBV18; J gene: TRBJ1-3; D gene: TRBD1; clone size: once; CDR3 DNA: TGTGCCAGCTCACCGGACAGGGGGCTCCGCTCTGGAAACACCATATATTTT; CDR3 protein: CASSPDRGLRSGNTIYF
V gene: TRBV13; J gene: TRBJ1-5; D gene: NA; clone size: NA; CDR3 DNA: TGTGCCAGCAGCTTAGGCGCTTCGGTCAATCAGCCCCAGCATTTT; CDR3 protein: CASSLGASVNQPQHF
V gene: TRBV9; J gene: TRBJ1-6; D gene: NA; clone size: NA; CDR3 DNA: TGTGCCAGCAGCGTCAGTGGTTCACCCCTCCACTTT; CDR3 protein: CASSVSGSPLHF
V gene: TRBV9; J gene: TRBJ2-1; D gene: NA; clone size: NA; CDR3 DNA: TGTGCCAGCAGCGCCTCCTCCCCTCGTGAGCAGTTCTTC; CDR3 protein: CASSASSPREQFF